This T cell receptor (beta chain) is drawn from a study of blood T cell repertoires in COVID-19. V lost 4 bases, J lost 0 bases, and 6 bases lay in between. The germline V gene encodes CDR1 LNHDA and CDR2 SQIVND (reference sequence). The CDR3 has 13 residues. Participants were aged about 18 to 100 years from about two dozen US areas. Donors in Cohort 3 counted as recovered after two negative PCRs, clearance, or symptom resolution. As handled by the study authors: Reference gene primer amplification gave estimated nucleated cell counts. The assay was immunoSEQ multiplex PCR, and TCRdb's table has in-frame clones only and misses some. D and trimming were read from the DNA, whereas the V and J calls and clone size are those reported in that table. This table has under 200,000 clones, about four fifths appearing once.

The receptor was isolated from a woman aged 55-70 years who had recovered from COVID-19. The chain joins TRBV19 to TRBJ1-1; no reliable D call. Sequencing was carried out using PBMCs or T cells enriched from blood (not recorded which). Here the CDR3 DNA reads TGTGCCAGTAGTAACACAGTGAACACTGAAGCTTTCTTT. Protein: CASSNTVNTEAFF.